This T cell receptor beta chain comes out of a study of beta chain features in type 1 diabetes. The CDR3 length is 14 residues. Trimming took 2 bases from V and 1 from J; bases not matched to a gene: 2. Per germline, CDR1 GTSNPN and CDR2 SVGIG (reference sequence). Expressed TCRB transcripts were sequenced after all isolated RNA was converted to cDNA. Deep immunoSEQ sequencing covered naive, central memory and regulatory T cell samples. The assay was immunoSEQ multiplex PCR, and TCRdb's table has in-frame clones only and misses some. The sample has roughly 380,000 clones; roughly a fifth are singletons.

This TCR came from a woman in her late teens or twenties in good health. The sequencing sample was made of naive CD4+ T cells from blood. The chain employs TRBV30 and TRBJ2-3; 8 bases are shared with TRBD2. CDR3 amino acids: CAWSLTSGTDTQYF. CDR3 nucleotides: TGTGCCTGGAGTCTGACTAGCGGCACAGATACGCAGTATTTT.